This T cell receptor beta chain appears in the sequencing data of a study of blood T cell repertoires in COVID-19. Only in-frame clones appear in the TCRdb table, and some are missing; sequencing was by immunoSEQ multiplex PCR. The sample lists just under 75,000 clones; approximately 80% were seen once. The CDR3 extends over 12 amino acids. CDR1 MNHEY and CDR2 SVGEGT come from the germline V gene. V was trimmed by 6 bases and J by 8 bases, leaving 11 bases between them. The material sequenced was peripheral blood. The source is an older man with active or convalescent COVID-19. V is TRBV6-2 or TRBV6-3 and J is TRBJ2-4; tentatively, D is TRBD1 (6 bases). The CDR3 is CASSVQGYIQYF. Here the CDR3 DNA reads TGTGCCAGCAGCGTACAGGGTTACATTCAGTACTTC.